This TCR beta chain appears in the sequencing data of a study of OX40 agonist ivuxolimab in advanced cancers. For the study at large: The group had a mean age of around 60 years, ranged from 23 to 79, and was 82.7% male. Overall study results and limits: Relative to CD4+ cells, CD8+ T cells on average had more expanded clones. Low normalized T-cell clonal expansion was additionally recorded for some nonresponders.

The germline V gene encodes CDR1 MDHEN and CDR2 SYDVKM. Trimming removed 3 bases from V and 12 bases from J, with 17 bases in between. The CDR3 spans 14 residues. The method was immunoSEQ multiplex PCR; TCRdb's version includes in-frame clones alone and lacks a portion of them. The sample includes around 100,000 clones, roughly nine tenths of them seen just once. This clone appeared a few times. Its antigen is unidentified. The chain has TRBV28 and TRBJ2-2; D ambiguous. This receptor was identified in an adult with an advanced solid tumor such as melanoma, head and neck, liver or kidney cancer. Sequences were derived from CD4+ or CD8+ T cells sorted from blood, sampled in a trial of the OX40 agonist ivuxolimab. The CDR3 reads CASSLETRPVQLFF. The CDR3 coding sequence is TGTGCCAGCAGTTTGGAGACACGGCCGGTGCAGCTGTTTTTT.